This T cell receptor beta chain was found in a study of blood T cell repertoires in COVID-19. Turning to the study itself: Acute-phase and convalescent COVID-19 samples originated in the United States, Italy and Spain.

The participants were between about 18 and 90 years old and came from roughly 24 US areas. Up to 2 weeks before entering the study, exposed participants had met a COVID-19 case. The germline CDR1 and CDR2 sequences are LGHNA and YNFKEQ. Trimming pared 5 bases from V and 0 bases from J, leaving 16 bases between. The CDR3 length is 17 residues. Per the original methods: How many nucleated cells were present was estimated from reference gene primer amplification. Using immunoSEQ multiplex PCR, the repertoire was profiled, and TCRdb retains in-frame clones only, with some absent. That table gives V, J and clone size, and the DNA gave D and trimming. The table has hundreds of thousands of clones, 85% seen once.

Sequences were obtained from PBMCs or T cells enriched from blood (not recorded which). This rearrangement joins TRBV4-2 to TRBJ1-4; a possible D gene is TRBD1 (6 bases). The receptor was isolated from a woman in her 30s who had been exposed to COVID-19. In DNA, the CDR3 is TGTGCCAGCAGCTTAGTTGGACAGACTGCAACTAATGAAAAACTGTTTTTT. Its protein is CASSLVGQTATNEKLFF.